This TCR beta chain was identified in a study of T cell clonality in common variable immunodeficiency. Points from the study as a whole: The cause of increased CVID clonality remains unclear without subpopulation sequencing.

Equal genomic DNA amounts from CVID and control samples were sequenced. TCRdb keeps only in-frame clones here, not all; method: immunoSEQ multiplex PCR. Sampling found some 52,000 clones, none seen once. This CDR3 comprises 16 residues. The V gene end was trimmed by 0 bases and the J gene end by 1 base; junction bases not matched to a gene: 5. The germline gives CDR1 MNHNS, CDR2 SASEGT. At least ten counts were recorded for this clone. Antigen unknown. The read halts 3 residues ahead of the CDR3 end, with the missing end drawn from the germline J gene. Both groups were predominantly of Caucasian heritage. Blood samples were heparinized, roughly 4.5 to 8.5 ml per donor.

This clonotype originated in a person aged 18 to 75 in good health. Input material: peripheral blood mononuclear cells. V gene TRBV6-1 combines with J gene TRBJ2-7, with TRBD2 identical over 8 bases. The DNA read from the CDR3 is TGTGCCAGCAGTGAAGCCGCTAGCGGGTATTCCTACGAG. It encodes CASSEAASGYSYE. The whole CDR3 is CASSEAASGYSYEQYF.